Below are 13 T cell receptor beta chains sequenced from a single sample in a study of blood T cell repertoires in COVID-19. Profiled with immunoSEQ multiplex PCR; TCRdb holds only in-frame clones, not every one. Of fewer than 250,000 clones listed, 84% are singletons. The material sequenced was peripheral blood. These TCRs come from a woman of 80 years or more with COVID-19, enrolled during active disease.

The chain uses TRBV6-4 and TRBJ1-2; D possibly corresponds to TRBD1 (5 bases). Trimming took 4 bases from V and 8 from J, leaving 11 bases between them. This CDR3 region has 12 residues. Germline V gene data show CDR1 as MRHNA and CDR2 as SNTAGT. This chain's CDR3 is CASSAGGSGYTF. The DNA of the CDR3 is TGTGCCAGCAGTGCCGGGGGGTCCGGCTACACCTTC.

The chain uses TRBV4-1 and TRBJ1-1; a weak D match, TRBD1 (5 bases). The V gene lost 4 bases and the J gene lost 10 bases, with 19 bases spanning the gap. This CDR3 is 14 amino acids long. Germline CDR1 MGHRA, CDR2 YSYEKL. Here the CDR3 reads CASSRIQGDFSAFF. CDR3 nucleotide sequence: TGCGCCAGCAGCCGTATTCAAGGGGACTTTTCAGCTTTCTTT.

V gene TRBV2 combines with J gene TRBJ2-6; 8 nucleotides match TRBD1. Germline V gene sequence: CDR1 SNHLY, CDR2 FYNNEI. V shed 7 bases and J 0 bases; nucleotides not matched to a gene: 5. The CDR3 is 16 amino acids. CDR3 nucleotide sequence: TGTGCCAGCAACGGCAGGGGGCCCTCTGGGGCCAACGTCCTGACTTTC. This sequence encodes CASNGRGPSGANVLTF.

The chain is built from TRBV25-1 and TRBJ2-4; TRBD2 matches at 7 bases. CDR3 size: 16 residues. The germline CDR1 and CDR2 sequences are MGHDK and SYGVNS. The junction had 6 bases not matched to a gene; V was cut back by 1 base and J by 3 bases. CDR3: CASSELERGGKNIQYF. DNA of the CDR3: TGTGCCAGCAGTGAATTGGAGCGGGGAGGCAAAAACATTCAGTACTTC.

The CDR3 reads CASSYKPGTGGIANEKLFF. CDR3 DNA sequence: TGTGCCAGCAGCTACAAACCCGGGACAGGGGGCATAGCTAATGAAAAACTGTTTTTT. This rearrangement joins TRBV6-6 to TRBJ1-4; TRBD1 agrees at 12 bases. CDR3 length equals 19 residues. Germline V gene lookup returns CDR1 MNHNY and CDR2 SVGAGI (reference sequence). J was trimmed by 3 bases and V by 6 bases; bases with no gene match: 14.

The chain carries TRBV5-4 and TRBJ1-1; 7 positions match TRBD1. CDR3 length equals 15 residues. Germline-derived CDR1 and CDR2 are SGHNT and YYREEE (reference sequence). Unmatched junction bases numbered 3, after V lost 0 bases and J lost 1 base. Written as DNA, the CDR3 is TGTGCCAGCAGCTTGGGGGGACAGCAGAACACTGAAGCTTTCTTT. Translation: CASSLGGQQNTEAFF.

The rearrangement links TRBV21-1 to TRBJ2-7; the tabulated D call, TRBD1, remains unverified against the DNA. TRBV21-1 is designated a pseudogene. The length of the CDR3 is 15 residues. The CDR3 DNA reads as TGTGCCAGCACCAGGGGACCACTTGTATCGGACGAGCAGTACGTC. Amino acids: CASTRGPLVSDEQYV.

This clone was counted only a few times. The chain uses TRBV6-2 or TRBV6-3 and TRBJ1-1, with TRBD1 matching over 7 bases. The ends lost 0 bases at V and 6 bases at J; junction bases unmatched: 7. Per the germline V gene, CDR1 is MNHEY and CDR2 is SVGEGT. This CDR3 is 15 amino acids long. The CDR3: CASSYSQGRWPEAFF. CDR3 DNA sequence: TGTGCCAGCAGTTACTCACAGGGGCGATGGCCTGAAGCTTTCTTT.

The chain joins TRBV19 to TRBJ2-1; D may be TRBD1 (5 bases). The ends were cut back, 4 bases at V and 4 bases at J, with 14 bases in the middle. CDR1 and CDR2 (germline): LNHDA, SQIVND (reference sequence). The CDR3 has 15 amino acids. CDR3 bases: TGTGCCAGTAGTAGGTCGCTAGGGGTTTACAATGAGCAGTTCTTC. Its translation is CASSRSLGVYNEQFF.

The chain combines TRBV9 with TRBJ2-3; tentatively, D is TRBD2 (7 bases). The V end lost 5 bases, the J end lost 3 bases, and 16 bases lay between the germline ends. CDR3 length equals 15 residues. Germline CDR1 reads SGDLS; CDR2 reads YYNGEE. The CDR3, as DNA: TGTGCCAGCAGTCTTACAGGGAGGGGGACAGATACGCAGTATTTT. Translation gives CASSLTGRGTDTQYF.

The count of this clone is one. The chain links TRBV15 to TRBJ2-5; TRBD1 might be the D (6 bases). Germline V gene sequence: CDR1 LNHNV, CDR2 YYDKDF (reference sequence). The CDR3 is 14 amino acids. V was trimmed by 6 bases and J by 5 bases, leaving 16 bases between them. The CDR3 DNA sequence: TGTGCCACCAGGGAAAGCACAGGGTTGGAGACCCAGTACTTC. Its translation is CATRESTGLETQYF.

The chain has TRBV6-4 and TRBJ2-1; 8 nucleotides line up with TRBD1. V lost 8 bases to trimming and J lost 3 bases; unmatched junction nucleotides: 0. The germline V gene has CDR1 MRHNA and CDR2 SNTAGT. This CDR3 has 12 amino acids. The CDR3 loop is CASGTGYNEQFF. The CDR3 bases are TGTGCCAGCGGGACAGGCTACAATGAGCAGTTCTTC.

CDR3 sequence: CASSLDPGRTQYF. The CDR3 region has the DNA TGTGCCAGCAGCCTGGACCCTGGGAGGACCCAGTACTTC. The chain has TRBV3-1 (or the pseudogene TRBV3-2) and TRBJ2-5, with D maybe TRBD2 (5 bases). The CDR3 sequence is 13 residues long. Trimming removed 4 bases at V and 7 bases at J, with 13 bases between. CDR1 LGHDT and CDR2 YNNKEL come from the germline V gene (reference sequence).